The clone carrying this TCR beta chain was detected ten times or more. Its specificity is unknown. The record originates from a study of T cells in Graves' hyperthyroidism and ophthalmopathy. Patients were aged 18 to 65, had disease duration under 2 months, and had newly diagnosed hyperthyroidism. Fresh 10 ml peripheral blood yielded PBMCs. Using RNA transcripts as the source, TCR beta CDR3 regions were amplified. In the first-round RT-PCR of the TCR CDR3, the HTBI primer set was used. In TCRdb, the multiplex PCR reads were re-called with MiXCR into one record per CDR3 protein. The sample includes 300,000 to 350,000 distinct CDR3 sequences, over 20% of them seen just once. Study-wide results and caveats: Model-based prediction identified ophthalmopathy a median 6.5 months prior to its onset.

The V segment lost 8 bases and the J segment 2 bases; nucleotides outside the gene matches: 11. Per germline, CDR1 MNHNS and CDR2 SASEGT. The CDR3 consists of 17 residues. The sample was blood. The receptor comes from a woman in her forties or fifties with Graves' hyperthyroidism. This chain connects TRBV6-1 to TRBJ2-6; 8 bases map to TRBD1. The CDR3 loop is CASGTGTGIPGANVLTF. CDR3 in DNA: TGTGCCAGCGGAACCGGGACAGGCATTCCTGGGGCCAACGTCCTGACTTTC.